Listed below are T cell receptor beta chains from one sample, sequenced in a study of blood T cell repertoires in COVID-19. Here immunoSEQ multiplex PCR was the method, and the copy in TCRdb shows in-frame clones only, minus some. The data contain around 160,000 clones, roughly 90% of them singletons. The sequencing input was peripheral blood. The receptors shown here come from a human donor in a cohort sampled during active COVID-19. CDR3s include the opening cysteine and the closing phenylalanine or tryptophan. A D gene is named only where the DNA matches it firmly. Size is omitted from some rows. Given values are once, few, many or a class for expanded clones.

>TRBD1|TRBJ1-6|TRBV4-1|.
CASSQVSPAGGHSPLHF
TGCGCCAGCAGCCAAGTTTCTCCGGCAGGGGGGCATTCACCCCTCCACTTT
>.|TRBJ2-3|TRBV7-2|.
CASKRPGLSTDTQYF
TGTGCCAGCAAGCGTCCGGGACTTAGCACAGATACGCAGTATTTT
>TRBD1|TRBJ2-7|TRBV19|.
CASTGTGGIYEQYF
TGTGCCAGTACCGGGACAGGGGGCATCTACGAGCAGTACTTC
>TRBD2|TRBJ2-7|TRBV4-3|.
CASSQDLPAGVRPYEQYF
TGCGCCAGCAGCCAAGATCTACCGGCGGGGGTACGACCCTACGAGCAGTACTTC
>TRBD1|TRBJ1-2|TRBV9|.
CASSAGDRGAVGYTF
TGTGCCAGCAGCGCGGGGGACAGGGGAGCTGTCGGCTACACCTTC
>TRBD2|TRBJ2-1|TRBV27|.
CASSSRTSGSSYNEQFF
TGTGCCAGCAGTTCTCGGACTAGCGGGAGCTCCTACAATGAGCAGTTCTTC
>TRBD2|TRBJ2-7|TRBV7-2|.
CASSLTFSGRAEYEQYF
TGTGCCAGCAGCTTAACATTTAGCGGGAGGGCCGAGTACGAGCAGTACTTC
>.|TRBJ2-6|TRBV30|.
CAWIAGQRLSSGANVLTF
TGTGCCTGGATTGCAGGACAGCGGCTTTCTTCTGGGGCCAACGTCCTGACTTTC
>.|TRBJ1-1|TRBV28|.
CASSVDWEAFF
TGTGCCAGCAGTGTGGACTGGGAAGCTTTCTTT
>TRBD1|TRBJ1-4|TRBV7-9|.
CASSSTGATNEKLFF
TGTGCCAGCAGCTCCACAGGGGCAACTAATGAAAAACTGTTTTTT
>.|TRBJ2-5|TRBV6-6|.
CASSLRETQYF
TGTGCCAGCAGCCTACGGGAGACCCAGTACTTC
>.|TRBJ2-3|TRBV4-2|.
CASSQVGGGSDTQYF
TGTGCCAGCAGCCAAGTCGGCGGGGGCTCCGATACGCAGTATTTT
>.|TRBJ2-6|TRBV4-1|.
CASSRSWRAGDSGANVLTF
TGCGCCAGCAGCCGGTCGTGGAGGGCCGGTGACTCTGGGGCCAACGTCCTGACTTTC
>TRBD1|TRBJ1-3|TRBV6-5|.
CASSYADRVTIYF
TGTGCCAGCAGTTATGCGGACAGGGTCACCATATATTTT
>TRBD1|TRBJ1-2|TRBV6-2/TRBV6-3|.
CASSLGTAGYTF
TGTGCCAGCAGCCTTGGGACAGCGGGCTACACCTTC
>TRBD1|TRBJ1-2|TRBV7-2|.
CASSLEWTGDGYTF
TGTGCCAGCAGCTTAGAGTGGACAGGGGATGGCTACACCTTC
>TRBD1|TRBJ1-2|TRBV4-2|.
CASSQDRANYGYTF
TGTGCCAGCAGCCAGGACAGGGCCAACTATGGCTACACCTTC
>.|TRBJ1-5|TRBV25-1|.
CASSGSTVYSNQPQHF
TGTGCCAGCAGTGGATCGACAGTTTATAGCAATCAGCCCCAGCATTTT
>.|TRBJ1-5|TRBV18|.
CASFSGEGNQPQHF
TGTGCCAGCTTCTCCGGGGAGGGCAATCAGCCCCAGCATTTT
>TRBD1|TRBJ1-6|TRBV7-9|.
CASSLARGDRTYNSPLHF
TGTGCCAGCAGCTTAGCGCGCGGGGACAGGACGTATAATTCACCCCTCCACTTT
>.|TRBJ1-4|TRBV6-6|once
CASSYQQADNEKLFF
TGTGCCAGCAGTTACCAACAGGCCGATAATGAAAAACTGTTTTTT
>.|TRBJ2-7|TRBV24-1|.
CATSDLGLQYF
TGTGCCACCAGTGATTTGGGACTACAGTACTTC
>.|TRBJ2-1|TRBV6-1|.
CASSDPPGITFNEQFF
TGTGCCAGCAGTGACCCCCCGGGAATTACATTTAATGAGCAGTTCTTC
>.|TRBJ2-7|TRBV5-5|.
CASSFGQTYEQYF
TGTGCCAGCAGCTTTGGACAGACCTACGAGCAGTACTTC
>TRBD2|TRBJ2-3|TRBV7-2|.
CASSFKLAGGPDTQYF
TGTGCCAGCAGCTTCAAACTAGCGGGGGGGCCAGATACGCAGTATTTT
>.|TRBJ1-3|TRBV7-9|.
CASSFGTPGNTIYF
TGTGCCAGCAGCTTCGGGACACCTGGAAACACCATATATTTT
>.|TRBJ1-2|TRBV30|.
CAWSVGIEGGYTF
TGTGCCTGGAGTGTCGGAATAGAGGGCGGCTACACCTTC
>TRBD2|TRBJ2-3|TRBV2|.
CASRGGVLADTQYF
TGTGCCAGCAGGGGAGGGGTACTAGCAGATACGCAGTATTTT
>TRBD2|TRBJ2-1|TRBV30|.
CAWSVKGAGGFSSYNEQFF
TGTGCCTGGAGTGTAAAGGGAGCGGGGGGTTTTAGCTCCTACAATGAGCAGTTCTTC
>.|TRBJ1-5|TRBV7-2|.
CASSSKEGNSNQPQHF
TGTGCCAGCAGCTCCAAGGAGGGAAATAGCAATCAGCCCCAGCATTTT
>.|TRBJ1-2|TRBV5-1|.
CASSLGSEGYGYTF
TGCGCCAGCAGCTTGGGATCTGAGGGCTATGGCTACACCTTC
>.|TRBJ2-5|TRBV28|once
CASSPTGFQETQYF
TGTGCCAGCAGCCCCACAGGATTCCAAGAGACCCAGTACTTC
>.|TRBJ2-5|TRBV6-6|.
CASSYSSLDSETQYF
TGTGCCAGCAGTTACTCTTCCCTAGATTCGGAGACCCAGTACTTC
>.|TRBJ2-1|TRBV28|.
CASSSQSWEQFF
TGTGCCAGCAGTTCACAATCTTGGGAGCAGTTCTTC
>TRBD2|TRBJ2-7|TRBV6-2/TRBV6-3|.
CASSSASGPYEQYF
TGTGCCAGCAGTTCAGCTAGCGGCCCCTACGAGCAGTACTTC
>TRBD2|TRBJ2-1|TRBV5-4|.
CASSSKAGGHNEQFF
TGTGCCAGCAGCTCAAAAGCGGGGGGGCATAATGAGCAGTTCTTC
>.|TRBJ1-5|TRBV28|.
CASNQDSASEPQHF
TGTGCCAGCAACCAAGACAGTGCCTCGGAGCCCCAGCATTTT
>.|TRBJ1-2|TRBV15|.
CATSRDRRGIGYTF
TGTGCCACCAGCAGAGATAGGAGAGGGATAGGCTACACCTTC
>TRBD1|TRBJ1-4|TRBV29-1|.
CSVVGQDREKLFF
TGCAGCGTTGTCGGACAGGATCGGGAAAAACTGTTTTTT
>.|TRBJ2-2|TRBV6-2/TRBV6-3|.
CASSADNGYFAGELFF
TGTGCCAGCAGCGCTGATAACGGGTATTTTGCCGGGGAGCTGTTTTTT
>TRBD1|TRBJ1-3|TRBV7-9|.
CASSYDRDSGNTIYF
TGTGCCAGCAGCTATGACAGGGACTCTGGAAACACCATATATTTT
>.|TRBJ2-7|TRBV2|.
CASSEPSEGYYEQYF
TGTGCCAGCAGTGAACCTAGCGAGGGGTATTACGAGCAGTACTTC
>.|TRBJ1-5|TRBV6-6|.
CASSYSIDTPNQPQHF
TGTGCCAGCAGTTACTCCATCGACACCCCAAATCAGCCCCAGCATTTT
>TRBD1|TRBJ1-2|TRBV5-1|.
CASSLTGGSMGYTF
TGCGCCAGCAGCCTGACAGGGGGCTCGATGGGCTACACCTTC
>.|TRBJ1-1|TRBV5-1|.
CASSTRVLTEAFF
TGCGCCAGCAGCACCAGGGTACTCACTGAAGCTTTCTTT
>.|TRBJ1-2|TRBV9|.
CASSDLRSDGGIF
TGTGCCAGCAGCGATCTTAGGTCCGACGGGGGGATCTTC
>TRBD1|TRBJ1-2|TRBV28|.
CASGDRGRPYGYTF
TGTGCCAGCGGAGACAGGGGGCGACCCTATGGCTACACCTTC
>TRBD2|TRBJ2-7|TRBV5-1|once
CASSMIAGGSYEQYF
TGCGCCAGCAGCATGATAGCGGGAGGCTCCTACGAGCAGTACTTC
>TRBD2|TRBJ2-3|TRBV5-1|.
CASSLGTSKADTQYF
TGCGCCAGCAGCTTAGGGACTAGCAAGGCAGATACGCAGTATTTT
>TRBD1|TRBJ2-6|TRBV6-2/TRBV6-3|.
CASSARQGVVSGANVLTF
TGTGCCAGCAGCGCCCGACAGGGGGTTGTGTCTGGGGCCAACGTCCTGACTTTC
>TRBD1|TRBJ1-5|TRBV6-2/TRBV6-3|.
CASSYSGQGRPQHF
TGTGCCAGCAGTTACTCGGGACAGGGTCGGCCCCAGCATTTT
>.|TRBJ2-7|TRBV6-5|.
CASSTEGYEQYF
TGTGCCAGCAGTACTGAGGGTTACGAGCAGTACTTC
>.|TRBJ2-3|TRBV15|few
CATSLGGETDTQYF
TGTGCCACCAGCCTCGGAGGGGAGACAGATACGCAGTATTTT
>TRBD1|TRBJ2-1|TRBV5-1|.
CASSLQGEYNEQFF
TGCGCCAGCAGCTTACAGGGGGAATACAATGAGCAGTTCTTC
>.|TRBJ2-6|TRBV11-2|.
CASSLLEGLGGANVLTF
TGTGCCAGCAGCTTATTGGAGGGGCTGGGTGGGGCCAACGTCCTGACTTTC